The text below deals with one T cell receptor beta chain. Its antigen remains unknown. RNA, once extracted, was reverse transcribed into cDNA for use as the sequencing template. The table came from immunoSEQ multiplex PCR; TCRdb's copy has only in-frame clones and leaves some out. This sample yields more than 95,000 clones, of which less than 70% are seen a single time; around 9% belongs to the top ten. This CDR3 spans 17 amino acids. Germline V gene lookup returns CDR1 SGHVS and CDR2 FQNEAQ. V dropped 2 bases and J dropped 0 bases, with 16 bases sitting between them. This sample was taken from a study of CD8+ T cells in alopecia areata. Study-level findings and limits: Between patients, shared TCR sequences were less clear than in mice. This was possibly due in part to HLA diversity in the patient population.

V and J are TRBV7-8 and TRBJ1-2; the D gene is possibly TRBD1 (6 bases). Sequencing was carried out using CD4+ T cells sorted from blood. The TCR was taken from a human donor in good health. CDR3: CASSLTLLGQSNYGYTF. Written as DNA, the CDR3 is TGTGCCAGCAGCTTAACACTACTAGGACAGTCTAACTATGGCTACACCTTC.